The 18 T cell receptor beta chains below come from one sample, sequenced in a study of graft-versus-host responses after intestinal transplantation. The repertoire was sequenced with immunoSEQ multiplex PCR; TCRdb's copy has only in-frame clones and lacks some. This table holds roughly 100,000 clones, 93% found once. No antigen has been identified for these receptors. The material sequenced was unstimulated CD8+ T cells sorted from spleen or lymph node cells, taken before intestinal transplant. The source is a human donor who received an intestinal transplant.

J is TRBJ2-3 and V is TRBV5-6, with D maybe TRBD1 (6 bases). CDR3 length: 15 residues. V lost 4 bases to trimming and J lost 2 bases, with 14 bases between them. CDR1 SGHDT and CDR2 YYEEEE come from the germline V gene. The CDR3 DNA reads TGTGCCAGCAGCCTCGGACAGAGTGACACAGATACGCAGTATTTT. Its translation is CASSLGQSDTDTQYF.

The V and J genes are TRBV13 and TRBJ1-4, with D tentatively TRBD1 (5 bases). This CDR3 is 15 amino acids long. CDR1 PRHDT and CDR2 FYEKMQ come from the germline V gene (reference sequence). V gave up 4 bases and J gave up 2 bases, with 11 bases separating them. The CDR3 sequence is CASSSRGLTNEKLFF. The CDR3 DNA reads TGTGCCAGCAGCTCGAGGGGATTGACTAATGAAAAACTGTTTTTT. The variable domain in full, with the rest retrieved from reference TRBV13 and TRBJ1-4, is AAGVIQSPRHLIKEKRETATLKCYPIPRHDTVYWYQQGPGQDPQFLISFYEKMQSDKGSIPDRFSAQQFSDYHSELNMSSLELGDSALYFCASSSRGLTNEKLFFGSGTQLSVL.

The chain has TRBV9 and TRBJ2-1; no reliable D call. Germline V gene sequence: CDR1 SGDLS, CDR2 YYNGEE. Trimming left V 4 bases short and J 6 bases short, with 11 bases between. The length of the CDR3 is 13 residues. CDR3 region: CASSSRPSNEQFF. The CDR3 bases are TGTGCCAGCAGCTCGCGGCCTTCCAATGAGCAGTTCTTC.

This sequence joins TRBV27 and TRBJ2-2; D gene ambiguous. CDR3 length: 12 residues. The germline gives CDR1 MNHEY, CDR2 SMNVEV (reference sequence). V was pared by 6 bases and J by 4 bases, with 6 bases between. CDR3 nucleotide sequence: TGTGCCAGCAGCCTTGCCACCGGGGAGCTGTTTTTT. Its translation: CASSLATGELFF.

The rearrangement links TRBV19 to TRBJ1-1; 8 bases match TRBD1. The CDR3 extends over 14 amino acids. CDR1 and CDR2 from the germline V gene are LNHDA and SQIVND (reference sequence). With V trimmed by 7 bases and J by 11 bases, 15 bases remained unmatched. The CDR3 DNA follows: TGTGCCAGTACTTACAGGGGGGTGCCCTGGGAGGCTTTCTTT. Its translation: CASTYRGVPWEAFF.

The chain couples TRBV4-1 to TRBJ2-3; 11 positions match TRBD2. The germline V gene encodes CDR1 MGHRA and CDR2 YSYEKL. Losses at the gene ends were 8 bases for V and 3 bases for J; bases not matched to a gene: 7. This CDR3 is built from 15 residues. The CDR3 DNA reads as TGCGCCAGCTTGAACACTAGCGGGGGTACAGATACGCAGTATTTT. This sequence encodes CASLNTSGGTDTQYF.

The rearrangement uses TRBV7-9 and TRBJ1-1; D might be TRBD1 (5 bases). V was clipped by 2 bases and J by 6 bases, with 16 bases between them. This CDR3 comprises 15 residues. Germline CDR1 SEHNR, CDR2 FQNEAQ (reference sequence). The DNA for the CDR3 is TGTGCCAGCAGCTTATGGCAGGGTGAGGGCCCTGAAGCTTTCTTT. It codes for CASSLWQGEGPEAFF.

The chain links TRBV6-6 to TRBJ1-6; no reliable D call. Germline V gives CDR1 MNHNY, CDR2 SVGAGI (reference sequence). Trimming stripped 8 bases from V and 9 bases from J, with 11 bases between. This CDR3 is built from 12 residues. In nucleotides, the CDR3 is TGTGCCAGCGGCTTGGAAATTTCACCCCTCCACTTT. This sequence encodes CASGLEISPLHF.

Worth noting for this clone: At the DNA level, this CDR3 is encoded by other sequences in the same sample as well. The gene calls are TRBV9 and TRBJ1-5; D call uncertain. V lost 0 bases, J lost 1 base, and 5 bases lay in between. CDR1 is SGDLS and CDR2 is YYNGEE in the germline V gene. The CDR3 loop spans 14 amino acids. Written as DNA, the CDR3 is TGTGCCAGCAGCGTAGGGTTCAGCAATCAGCCCCAGCATTTT. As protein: CASSVGFSNQPQHF. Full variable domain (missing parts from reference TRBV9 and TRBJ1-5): DSGVTQTPKHLITATGQRVTLRCSPRSGDLSVYWYQQSLDQGLQFLIQYYNGEERAKGNILERFSAQQFPDLHSELNLSSLELGDSALYFCASSVGFSNQPQHFGDGTRLSIL.

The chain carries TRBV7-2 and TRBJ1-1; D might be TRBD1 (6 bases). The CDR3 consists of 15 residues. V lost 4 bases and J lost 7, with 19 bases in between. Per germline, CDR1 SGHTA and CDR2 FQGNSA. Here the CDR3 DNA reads TGTGCCAGCAGCTACAACAGGGCCGGGATGATTGAAGCTTTCTTT. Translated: CASSYNRAGMIEAFF.

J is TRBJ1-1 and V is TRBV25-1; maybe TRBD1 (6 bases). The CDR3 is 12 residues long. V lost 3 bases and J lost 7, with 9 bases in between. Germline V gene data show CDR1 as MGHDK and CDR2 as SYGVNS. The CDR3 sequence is CASSEQGIEAFF. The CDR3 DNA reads TGTGCCAGCAGTGAGCAGGGGATTGAAGCTTTCTTT.

CDR3 DNA sequence: TGTGCCAGCAGTTATTCAGGGGCCGGCACAGATACGCAGTATTTT. Protein: CASSYSGAGTDTQYF. The J gene is TRBJ2-3, the V gene TRBV6-5, with D possibly matching TRBD1 (6 bases). Germline V gene data show CDR1 as MNHEY and CDR2 as SVGAGI. The V end lost 3 bases, the J end lost 1 base, and 11 bases lay between the germline ends. The CDR3 totals 15 residues.

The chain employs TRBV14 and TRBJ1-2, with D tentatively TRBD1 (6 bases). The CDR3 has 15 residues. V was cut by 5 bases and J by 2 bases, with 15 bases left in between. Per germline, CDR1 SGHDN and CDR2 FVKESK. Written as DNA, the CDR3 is TGTGCCAGCAGCTCGTTTGGACAGCTAAACTATGGCTACACCTTC. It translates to CASSSFGQLNYGYTF.

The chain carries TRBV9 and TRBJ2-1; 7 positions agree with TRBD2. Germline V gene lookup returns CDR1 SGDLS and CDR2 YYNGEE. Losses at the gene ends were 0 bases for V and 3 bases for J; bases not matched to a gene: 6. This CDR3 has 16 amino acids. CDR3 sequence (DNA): TGTGCCAGCAGCGTAGCTCCCGGGACTAACTACAATGAGCAGTTCTTC. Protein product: CASSVAPGTNYNEQFF. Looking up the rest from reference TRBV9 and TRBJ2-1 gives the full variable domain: DSGVTQTPKHLITATGQRVTLRCSPRSGDLSVYWYQQSLDQGLQFLIQYYNGEERAKGNILERFSAQQFPDLHSELNLSSLELGDSALYFCASSVAPGTNYNEQFFGPGTRLTVL.

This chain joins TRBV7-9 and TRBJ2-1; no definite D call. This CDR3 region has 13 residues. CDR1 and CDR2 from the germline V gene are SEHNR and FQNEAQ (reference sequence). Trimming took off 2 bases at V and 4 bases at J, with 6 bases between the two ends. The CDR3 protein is CASSLIRYNEQFF. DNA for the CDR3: TGTGCCAGCAGCTTAATCCGTTACAATGAGCAGTTCTTC.

As DNA, the CDR3 is TGCAGCGTTAGCGGGGGACATGGCTACACCTTC. Translating it yields CSVSGGHGYTF. V usage is TRBV29-1 and J usage is TRBJ1-2; D perhaps matches TRBD1 (5 bases). The length of the CDR3 is 11 residues. The V gene's germline CDR1 is SQVTM and CDR2 ANQGSEA. V lost 5 bases and J lost 6, with 10 bases in between.

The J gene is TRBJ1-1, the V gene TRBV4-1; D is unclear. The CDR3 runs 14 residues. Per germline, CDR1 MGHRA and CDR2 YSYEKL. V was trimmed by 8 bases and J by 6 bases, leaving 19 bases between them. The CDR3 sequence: CASRAEVMSAEAFF. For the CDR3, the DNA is TGCGCCAGCCGAGCCGAGGTTATGTCCGCTGAAGCTTTCTTT.

This chain's CDR3 is CASGGPDTDTQYF. The CDR3, as DNA: TGTGCCAGCGGGGGGCCAGACACAGATACGCAGTATTTT. The chain employs TRBV6-5 and TRBJ2-3; tentatively, D is TRBD1 or TRBD2 (6 bases each). This CDR3 comprises 13 residues. The germline V gene has CDR1 MNHEY and CDR2 SVGAGI. V shed 8 bases and J shed 2 bases, with 11 bases lying between them.